One sample yielded the 7 T cell receptor beta chains listed below, sequenced in a study of graft-versus-host responses after intestinal transplantation. To release intraepithelial and lamina propria lymphocytes, the graft tissue was processed. Sequencing used immunoSEQ multiplex PCR; TCRdb keeps in-frame clones, though not all of them. This repertoire shows roughly 7,300 clones, roughly 75% found once; its top ten account for approximately 12%. The sequences come from ileum tissue, collected 220 to 230 days after intestinal transplant. Receptor source: a human patient who received an intestinal transplant, so some T cells may come from the graft donor.

J is TRBJ1-2 and V is TRBV4-1; D remains ambiguous. Germline-derived CDR1 and CDR2 are MGHRA and YSYEKL. The ends were cut back, 1 base at V and 4 bases at J, with 16 bases in the middle. The CDR3 extends over 16 amino acids. The CDR3 spells CASSQAPGRESYGYTF. CDR3 bases: TGCGCCAGCAGCCAAGCGCCAGGAAGAGAGAGCTATGGCTACACCTTC.

This sequence joins TRBV5-1 and TRBJ2-7; the D gene is possibly TRBD1 (5 bases). Per the germline V gene, CDR1 is SGHRS and CDR2 is YFSETQ. The CDR3 is 14 amino acids. Trimming removed 0 bases from V and 7 bases from J, with 14 bases in between. CDR3 sequence reads: CASSLASQVDEQYF. The CDR3, as DNA: TGCGCCAGCAGCTTGGCCTCACAGGTTGATGAGCAGTACTTC.

The gene calls are TRBV30 and TRBJ1-5; 10 bases match TRBD1. The CDR3 consists of 14 residues. J was trimmed by 4 bases and V by 5 bases; bases with no gene match: 5. Looked up from germline, CDR1 is GTSNPN and CDR2 is SVGIG (reference sequence). The CDR3 sequence is CAWGTGVLNQPQHF. CDR3 in DNA: TGTGCCTGGGGGACAGGGGTCCTAAATCAGCCCCAGCATTTT.

The V gene is TRBV7-9, the J gene TRBJ2-7; D is unresolved. Germline V lookup: CDR1 SEHNR, CDR2 FQNEAQ (reference sequence). The CDR3 runs to 12 residues. V was shortened by 2 bases and J by 3 bases, with 5 bases between the two germline ends. CDR3 bases: TGTGCCAGCAGCTTAACAATCTACGAGCAGTACTTC. This sequence encodes CASSLTIYEQYF.

The chain couples TRBV7-9 to TRBJ1-1, with TRBD1 matching over 7 bases. This CDR3 contains 13 residues. CDR1 is SEHNR, CDR2 FQNEAQ, per germline (reference sequence). V shed 1 base, J shed 4 bases, and the junction held 0 bases outside the gene matches. This chain's CDR3 is CASSLGQGTEAFF. In DNA form, the CDR3 reads TGTGCCAGCAGCTTAGGACAGGGCACTGAAGCTTTCTTT.

This clone has just one count. The chain couples TRBV30 to TRBJ1-2; TRBD1 matches at 10 bases. The V gene end was trimmed by 3 bases and the J gene end by 4 bases; junction bases not matched to a gene: 5. CDR3 size: 14 residues. The V gene's germline CDR1 is GTSNPN and CDR2 SVGIG (reference sequence). CDR3: CAWRDRGVIYGYTF. The CDR3 DNA is TGTGCCTGGAGGGACAGGGGGGTGATCTATGGCTACACCTTC.

On this clone itself: Since no conserved phenylalanine or tryptophan closes the CDR3, a read error is the likely cause. The genes are TRBV6-5 and TRBJ1-2, with D uncertain. V lost 2 bases, J lost 3 bases, and 10 bases lay in between. This CDR3 is 14 amino acids long. The germline CDR1 and CDR2 sequences are MNHEY and SVGAGI. CDR3 nucleotide sequence: TGTGCCAGCAGTTACCCGGAGAGGCACTATGGCTACACCCTC. Translating gives CASSYPERHYGYTL.